The 4 T cell receptor beta chains below come from one sample, sequenced in a study of T cell responses to AZD1222 COVID-19 vaccine. Assay used: immunoSEQ multiplex PCR; TCRdb lists only in-frame clones, some missing. The clone table shows 150,000 or so clones, with the ten largest holding about 2.2%. The sample taken for sequencing was peripheral blood. These receptors were collected from an adult in good health.

This chain joins TRBV28 and TRBJ1-1, with 12 bases matching TRBD1. CDR3 length equals 18 residues. The V gene end was trimmed by 3 bases and the J gene end by 1 base; junction bases not matched to a gene: 9. CDR1 is MDHEN, CDR2 SYDVKM, per germline. The CDR3 DNA follows: TGTGCCAGCAGTTTGGCGGGGGGGACAGGGGGCAAGAACACTGAAGCTTTCTTT. This gives the protein CASSLAGGTGGKNTEAFF.

This chain connects TRBV5-4 to TRBJ1-2, with D hard to call. The germline CDR1 and CDR2 sequences are SGHNT and YYREEE (reference sequence). V lost 0 bases to trimming and J lost 6 bases, with 15 bases between them. The CDR3 has 15 residues. Here the CDR3 reads CASSLDVPTDNGYTF. CDR3 coding DNA: TGTGCCAGCAGCTTGGATGTCCCAACGGATAATGGCTACACCTTC.

V usage is TRBV18 and J usage is TRBJ1-2, with 8 bases that match TRBD1. This CDR3 spans 15 amino acids. V lost 2 bases, J lost 2 bases, and 4 bases stayed unmatched. Germline V lookup: CDR1 KGHSH, CDR2 LQKENI. CDR3 region: CASSPSRGRNYGYTF. The DNA for the CDR3 is TGTGCCAGCTCACCAAGCAGGGGGCGCAACTATGGCTACACCTTC. Full variable domain (rest looked up from reference TRBV18 and TRBJ1-2): NAGVMQNPRHLVRRRGQEARLRCSPMKGHSHVYWYRQLPEEGLKFMVYLQKENIIDESGMPKERFSAEFPKEGPSILRIQQVVRGDSAAYFCASSPSRGRNYGYTFGSGTRLTVV.

V and J are TRBV2 and TRBJ2-7; a weak D match, TRBD1 (6 bases). The CDR3 totals 14 residues. Trimming removed 2 bases at V and 5 bases at J, with 13 bases between. Germline CDR1 SNHLY, CDR2 FYNNEI. CDR3 region: CASSENRVSDEQYF. The CDR3 bases are TGTGCCAGCAGTGAAAACAGGGTCAGCGACGAGCAGTACTTC.